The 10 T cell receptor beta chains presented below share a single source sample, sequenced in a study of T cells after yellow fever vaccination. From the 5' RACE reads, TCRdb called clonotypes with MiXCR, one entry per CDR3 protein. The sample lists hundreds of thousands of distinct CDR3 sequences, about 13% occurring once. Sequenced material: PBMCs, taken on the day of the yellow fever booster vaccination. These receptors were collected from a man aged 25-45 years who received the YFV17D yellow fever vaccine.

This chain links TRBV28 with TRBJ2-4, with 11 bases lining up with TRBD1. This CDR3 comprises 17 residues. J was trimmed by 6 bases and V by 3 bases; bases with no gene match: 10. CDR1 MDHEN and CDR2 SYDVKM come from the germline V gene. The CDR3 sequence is CASSFPGQGATGNIQYF. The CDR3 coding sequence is TGTGCCAGCAGTTTTCCAGGACAGGGGGCCACGGGAAACATTCAGTACTTC.

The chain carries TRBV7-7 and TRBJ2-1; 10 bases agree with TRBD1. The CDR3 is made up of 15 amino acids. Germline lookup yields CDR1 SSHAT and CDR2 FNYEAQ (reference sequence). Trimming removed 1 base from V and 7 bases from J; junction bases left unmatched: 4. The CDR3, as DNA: TGTGCCAGCAGCTTAGGGGACAGGGGCCTAAATGAGCAGTTCTTC. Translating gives CASSLGDRGLNEQFF.

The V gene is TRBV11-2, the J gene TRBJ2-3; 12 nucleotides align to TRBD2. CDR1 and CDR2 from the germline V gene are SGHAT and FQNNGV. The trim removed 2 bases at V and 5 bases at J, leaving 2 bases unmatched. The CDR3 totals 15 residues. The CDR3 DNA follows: TGTGCCAGCAGCTTAAGACTAGCGGGAGTAGATACGCAGTATTTT. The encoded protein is CASSLRLAGVDTQYF.

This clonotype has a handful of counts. This chain's CDR3 is CASSETGLPYNEQFF. The CDR3 region has the DNA TGTGCCAGCAGTGAAACCGGACTGCCCTACAATGAGCAGTTCTTC. The rearrangement uses TRBV2 and TRBJ2-1, with a possible D match to TRBD2 (5 bases). The ends were cut back, 2 bases at V and 2 bases at J, with 10 bases in the middle. The CDR3 totals 15 residues. CDR1 and CDR2 (germline): SNHLY, FYNNEI.

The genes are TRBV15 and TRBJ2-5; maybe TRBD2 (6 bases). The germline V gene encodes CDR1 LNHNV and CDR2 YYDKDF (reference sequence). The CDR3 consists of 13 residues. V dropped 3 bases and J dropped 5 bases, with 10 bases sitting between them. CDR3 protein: CATSRDYSETQYF. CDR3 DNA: TGTGCCACCAGCAGGGACTATTCGGAGACCCAGTACTTC.

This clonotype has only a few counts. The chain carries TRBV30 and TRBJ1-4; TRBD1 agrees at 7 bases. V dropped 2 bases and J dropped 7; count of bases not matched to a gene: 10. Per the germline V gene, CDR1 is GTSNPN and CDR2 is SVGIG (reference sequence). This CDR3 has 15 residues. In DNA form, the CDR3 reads TGTGCCTGGAGTATGCGACAGGGCAGTAGTGAAAAACTGTTTTTT. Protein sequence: CAWSMRQGSSEKLFF.

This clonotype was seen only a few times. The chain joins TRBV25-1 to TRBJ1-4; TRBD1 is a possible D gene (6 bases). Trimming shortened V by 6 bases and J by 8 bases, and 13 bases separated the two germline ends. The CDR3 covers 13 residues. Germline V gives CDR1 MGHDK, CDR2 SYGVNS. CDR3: CASRSTRGEKLFF. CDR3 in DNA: TGTGCCAGCAGAAGCACGAGGGGGGAAAAACTGTTTTTT.

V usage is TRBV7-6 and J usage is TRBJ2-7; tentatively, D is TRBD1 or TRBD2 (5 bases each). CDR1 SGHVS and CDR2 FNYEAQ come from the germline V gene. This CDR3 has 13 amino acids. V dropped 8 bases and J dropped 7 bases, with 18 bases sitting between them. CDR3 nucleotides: TGTGCCAGCTCTACTTGGGGGTCAGGGGAGCAGTACTTC. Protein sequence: CASSTWGSGEQYF.

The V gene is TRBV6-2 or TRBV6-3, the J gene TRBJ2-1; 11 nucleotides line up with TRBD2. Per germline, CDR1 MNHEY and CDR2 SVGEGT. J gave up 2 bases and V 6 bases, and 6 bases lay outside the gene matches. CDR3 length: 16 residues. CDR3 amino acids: CASSSLAGGPYNEQFF. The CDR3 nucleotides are TGTGCCAGCAGCTCGTTAGCGGGAGGGCCCTACAATGAGCAGTTCTTC.

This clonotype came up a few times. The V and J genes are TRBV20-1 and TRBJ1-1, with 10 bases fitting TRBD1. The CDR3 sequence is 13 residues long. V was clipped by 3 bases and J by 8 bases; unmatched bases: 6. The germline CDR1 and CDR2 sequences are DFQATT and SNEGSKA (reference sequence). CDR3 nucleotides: TGCAGTGCTAGGGACAGGGGGGATTTAGAAGCTTTCTTT. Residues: CSARDRGDLEAFF.